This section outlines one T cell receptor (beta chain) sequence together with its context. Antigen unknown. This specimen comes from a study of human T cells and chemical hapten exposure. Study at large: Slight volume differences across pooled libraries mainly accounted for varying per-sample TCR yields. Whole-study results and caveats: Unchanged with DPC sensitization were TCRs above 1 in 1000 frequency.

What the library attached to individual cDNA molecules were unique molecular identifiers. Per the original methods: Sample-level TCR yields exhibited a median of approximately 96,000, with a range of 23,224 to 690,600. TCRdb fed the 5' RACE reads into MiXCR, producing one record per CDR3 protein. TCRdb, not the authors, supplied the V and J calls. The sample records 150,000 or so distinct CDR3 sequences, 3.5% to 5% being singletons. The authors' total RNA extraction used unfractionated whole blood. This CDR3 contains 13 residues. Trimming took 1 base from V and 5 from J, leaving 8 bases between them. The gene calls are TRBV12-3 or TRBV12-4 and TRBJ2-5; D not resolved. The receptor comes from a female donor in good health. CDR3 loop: CASSLVARETQYF. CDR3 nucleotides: TGTGCCAGCAGTTTAGTGGCCCGGGAGACCCAGTACTTC.